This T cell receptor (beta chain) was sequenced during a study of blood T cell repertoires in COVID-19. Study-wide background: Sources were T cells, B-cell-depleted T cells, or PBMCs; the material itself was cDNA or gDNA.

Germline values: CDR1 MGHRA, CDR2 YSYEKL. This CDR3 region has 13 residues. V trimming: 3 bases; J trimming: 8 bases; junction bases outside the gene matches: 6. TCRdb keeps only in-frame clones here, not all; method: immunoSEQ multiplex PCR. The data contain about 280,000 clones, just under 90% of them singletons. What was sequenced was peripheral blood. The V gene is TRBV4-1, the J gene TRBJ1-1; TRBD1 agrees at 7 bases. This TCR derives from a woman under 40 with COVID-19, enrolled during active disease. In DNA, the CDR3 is TGCGCCAGCAGCCAGGCCGGACAGGACGAAGCTTTCTTT. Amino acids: CASSQAGQDEAFF.